One sample yielded the 12 T cell receptor beta chains listed below, sequenced in a study of early T cells in non-severe SARS-CoV-2 infection (dated by TCRdb to about 2021). Libraries were constructed by 5' RACE. The run used a NextSeq 500. TCRdb took the public reads, trimmed them with fastp at Q25, ran MiXCR for clone calling and kept in-frame beta chains. Here each entry gathers all rows of one CDR3 protein and keeps the most common genes and DNA. Present in this sample are 48,000 or so distinct CDR3 sequences, around 6.5% of which were seen just once. Roughly 6.9% of the sample comes from the top ten. Sample: whole blood, taken at baseline. The origin of the receptors is an adult who was a healthcare worker with PCR-confirmed SARS-CoV-2 infection or an uninfected control (not recorded which).

The chain recombines TRBV28 with TRBJ2-3; 7 nucleotides match TRBD2. This CDR3 comprises 15 residues. V lost 6 bases to trimming and J lost 5 bases; unmatched junction nucleotides: 11. Per germline, CDR1 MDHEN and CDR2 SYDVKM. The CDR3 region has the DNA TGTGCCAGCAGAGAAGCAAGCGGGACCGGAGATACGCAGTATTTT. Its translation: CASREASGTGDTQYF.

In its sample, this clonotype was seen many times. The chain uses TRBV6-1 and TRBJ2-5; 8 positions agree with TRBD2. V was pared by 3 bases and J by 3 bases, with 9 bases of the junction left unmatched. CDR1 is MNHNS and CDR2 is SASEGT in the germline V gene. CDR3 length: 16 residues. In DNA form, the CDR3 reads TGTGCCAGCAGTGAGGGCCTGCGAGCGGGGGAAGAGACCCAGTACTTC. As protein: CASSEGLRAGEETQYF.

This clonotype was seen a few times. J is TRBJ2-7 and V is TRBV29-1; TRBD2 might be the D (5 bases). Germline V lookup: CDR1 SQVTM, CDR2 ANQGSEA. The CDR3 runs 12 residues. V shed 5 bases and J shed 2 bases, with 10 bases lying between them. CDR3 DNA sequence: TGCAGCGTTAGTAGCGCTGCCTACGAGCAGTACTTC. It is translated as CSVSSAAYEQYF.

This chain links TRBV2 with TRBJ1-1; TRBD1 matches at 8 bases. Germline V CDR1 and CDR2: SNHLY, FYNNEI. Unmatched junction bases numbered 2, after V lost 7 bases and J lost 1 base. The CDR3 totals 13 residues. The CDR3 reads CASIDRGNTEAFF. DNA for the CDR3: TGTGCCAGCATTGACAGGGGGAACACTGAAGCTTTCTTT.

A word on this clonotype: A read error may account for a junction end that differs from germline. J is TRBJ2-1 and V is TRBV20-1; TRBD2 aligns across 9 bases. This CDR3 comprises 16 residues. The germline V gene has CDR1 DFQATT and CDR2 SNEGSKA (reference sequence). CDR3 residues: CGASALRGRASNEQFF. In DNA form, the CDR3 reads TGCGGTGCTAGTGCACTGCGCGGGAGGGCCAGTAATGAGCAGTTCTTC.

CDR3 region: CASRPGATNEKLFF. The CDR3 DNA reads TGTGCCAGCAGGCCCGGGGCGACTAATGAAAAACTGTTTTTT. The genes are TRBV12-3 or TRBV12-4 and TRBJ1-4; tentative D call: TRBD1 (5 bases). This CDR3 comprises 14 residues. Trimming pared 6 bases from V and 2 bases from J, leaving 10 bases between.

The sample holds a few counts of this clonotype. This chain connects TRBV18 to TRBJ2-1; D not certain. Germline CDR1 reads KGHSH; CDR2 reads LQKENI. V shed 10 bases and J shed 4 bases, with 14 bases lying between them. The CDR3 contains 13 residues. The CDR3 sequence: CATFGVPYNEQFF. The CDR3 DNA follows: TGTGCCACCTTTGGAGTCCCTTACAATGAGCAGTTCTTC.

This clonotype was observed many times. V is TRBV4-3 and J is TRBJ1-6; 10 nucleotides align to TRBD1. The junction had 6 bases not matched to a gene; V was cut back by 7 bases and J by 9 bases. CDR3 length: 14 residues. The germline V gene has CDR1 LGHNA and CDR2 YSLEER. CDR3 in amino acids: CASKGTGDSSPLHF. The CDR3, as DNA: TGCGCCAGCAAAGGGACAGGGGATTCTTCACCCCTCCACTTT.

This clonotype was detected ten times or more. V and J are TRBV20-1 and TRBJ1-5, with 7 bases that match TRBD1. This CDR3 has 14 amino acids. Per the germline V gene, CDR1 is DFQATT and CDR2 is SNEGSKA (reference sequence). CDR3 DNA: TGCAGCGATCTACAGGGGCAGGGAGATCAGCCCCAGCATTTT. Its translation is CSDLQGQGDQPQHF.

In its sample, this clonotype was seen many times. V is TRBV6-5 and J is TRBJ2-7; 8 bases are a match to TRBD1. The germline V gene encodes CDR1 MNHEY and CDR2 SVGAGI. V shed 5 bases and J 4 bases; nucleotides not matched to a gene: 1. The CDR3 is 12 residues long. The CDR3, as DNA: TGTGCCAGCAGTCGGACAGGGTACGAGCAGTACTTC. This gives the protein CASSRTGYEQYF.

This chain links TRBV18 with TRBJ2-1; 8 nucleotides line up with TRBD2. Germline-derived CDR1 and CDR2 are KGHSH and LQKENI. After removal of 2 bases from V and 0 bases from J, the junction contained 0 bases not matched to a gene. The CDR3 sequence is 15 residues long. CDR3 DNA sequence: TGTGCCAGCTCACCAAGCGGGAGCTCCTACAATGAGCAGTTCTTC. Amino acid sequence: CASSPSGSSYNEQFF.

This clonotype has more than one count but fewer than ten. The chain employs TRBV10-3 and TRBJ2-3; D is ambiguous. The germline gives CDR1 ENHRY, CDR2 SYGVKD. V was cut by 10 bases and J by 2 bases, with 13 bases left in between. CDR3 length: 13 residues. The CDR3 bases are TGTGCCAGCCTCCCAGGTCCCACAGATACGCAGTATTTT. Encoded protein: CASLPGPTDTQYF.